One and the same sample provided the 22 T cell receptor beta chains below, sequenced in a study of blood T cells in healthy people across ages. Alongside a J-beta primer mix, a sample-barcoded 5' primer served in a second PCR lasting roughly 6 to 11 cycles. TCRdb called the 5' RACE reads again in MiXCR, with one record for every CDR3 protein. The sample holds 850,000 to 1,000,000 distinct CDR3 sequences, 51% seen once. The sequencing sample was made of blood. All receptors derive from a woman aged 55-70 years in good health.

J is TRBJ1-1 and V is TRBV2; D gene unclear. Trimming pared 6 bases from V and 0 bases from J, leaving 5 bases between. CDR1 is SNHLY and CDR2 is FYNNEI in the germline V gene. This CDR3 region has 12 residues. Here the CDR3 DNA reads TGTGCCAGCAGAGCAATGAACACTGAAGCTTTCTTT. It translates to CASRAMNTEAFF. Based on the CDR3 plus reference TRBV2 and TRBJ1-1, the full variable domain is EPEVTQTPSHQVTQMGQEVILRCVPISNHLYFYWYRQILGQKVEFLVSFYNNEISEKSEIFDDQFSVERPDGSNFTLKIRSTKLEDSAMYFCASRAMNTEAFFGQGTRLTVV.

This clonotype was observed once. The rearrangement links TRBV18 to TRBJ2-1; D not certain. The CDR3 has 12 residues. Deletions cut 1 base from V and 10 bases from J, with 8 bases between. From germline, CDR1 is KGHSH and CDR2 LQKENI. The CDR3 loop is CASSPQRDEQFF. The CDR3 nucleotides are TGTGCCAGCTCACCACAACGAGACGAGCAGTTCTTC.

The V gene is TRBV5-5, the J gene TRBJ2-7; TRBD2 is a possible D gene (5 bases). V lost 4 bases to trimming and J lost 2 bases, with 10 bases between them. The CDR3 extends over 13 amino acids. CDR1 and CDR2 from the germline V gene are SGHKS and YYEKEE (reference sequence). The CDR3 DNA sequence: TGTGCCAGCAGCAAATCCGGGACCTACGAGCAGTACTTC. It codes for CASSKSGTYEQYF.

This sequence joins TRBV27 and TRBJ2-1; the D gene is possibly TRBD2 (5 bases). Germline V gene lookup returns CDR1 MNHEY and CDR2 SMNVEV (reference sequence). CDR3 size: 15 residues. Trimming took 7 bases from V and 0 from J, leaving 13 bases between them. The DNA for the CDR3 is TGTGCCAGCAAGATAGCGCTAAGCTCCTACAATGAGCAGTTCTTC. Protein sequence: CASKIALSSYNEQFF.

This clonotype has a handful of counts. The chain has TRBV6-6 and TRBJ1-4; tentative D call: TRBD1 (5 bases). V gave up 8 bases and J gave up 5 bases, with 15 bases separating them. CDR3 length equals 14 residues. CDR1 is MNHNY, CDR2 SVGAGI, per germline (reference sequence). The CDR3 reads CASVAGIGNEKLFF. The DNA for the CDR3 is TGTGCCAGCGTTGCAGGGATAGGGAATGAAAAACTGTTTTTT.

The chain couples TRBV27 to TRBJ1-2, with 10 nucleotides matching TRBD1. Germline trimming cut 6 bases from V and 7 bases from J; bases unmatched to any gene: 8. There are 14 residues in the CDR3. Germline lookup yields CDR1 MNHEY and CDR2 SMNVEV (reference sequence). The DNA of the CDR3 is TGTGCCAGCAGGGAAGGGACAGGGGCATCTGGCTACACCTTC. Its protein is CASREGTGASGYTF.

This chain connects TRBV24-1 to TRBJ1-1, with 7 bases that match TRBD1. The CDR3 has 13 amino acids. Trimming cost V 7 bases and J 1 base; bases outside gene matches: 2. Looked up from germline, CDR1 is KGHDR and CDR2 is SFDVKD. CDR3 in DNA: TGTGCCACCAGGGGGACAGCGAACACTGAAGCTTTCTTT. It codes for CATRGTANTEAFF.

The CDR3 DNA is TGTGCCAGTTCGGGACTGGAGCAGTTCTTC. This gives the protein CASSGLEQFF. The chain employs TRBV19 and TRBJ2-1; TRBD2 might be the D (6 bases). Trimming removed 8 bases at V and 10 bases at J, with 9 bases between. The germline CDR1 and CDR2 sequences are LNHDA and SQIVND (reference sequence). The CDR3 is 10 residues long.

The J gene is TRBJ2-4, the V gene TRBV3-1; D possibly corresponds to TRBD1 (5 bases). The V and J ends lost 1 base and 11 bases respectively, with 15 bases between them. CDR3 size: 14 residues. From germline, CDR1 is LGHDT and CDR2 YNNKEL (reference sequence). The CDR3 DNA is TGTGCCAGCAGCCAAGTGGGCAGGGAAAGCTTTCAGTACTTC. It encodes CASSQVGRESFQYF.

This chain links TRBV10-3 with TRBJ2-1; TRBD2 aligns across 14 bases. Unmatched junction bases numbered 1, after V lost 4 bases and J lost 8 bases. This CDR3 contains 14 residues. Germline V gene lookup returns CDR1 ENHRY and CDR2 SYGVKD. CDR3 in amino acids: CAISATSGRDEQFF. CDR3 in DNA: TGTGCCATCAGTGCGACTAGCGGGAGGGATGAGCAGTTCTTC.

The chain employs TRBV6-2 or TRBV6-3 and TRBJ1-2, with no clear D. The CDR3 loop spans 13 amino acids. Germline CDR1 is MNHEY and CDR2 is SVGEGT. The V gene lost 5 bases and the J gene lost 3 bases, with 10 bases spanning the gap. The CDR3 nucleotides read TGTGCCAGCAGTGCCTCAATAGACTATGGCTACACCTTC. It encodes CASSASIDYGYTF.

This chain connects TRBV6-5 to TRBJ2-7; 14 bases agree with TRBD2. The DNA matches TRBJ2-5 better at its end, which makes the J call doubtful. This CDR3 spans 17 amino acids. Germline V gene sequence: CDR1 MNHEY, CDR2 SVGAGI. In nucleotides, the CDR3 is TGTGCCAGCAGTTACTCTGCAGGGACTAGCGGGAGAGAGACCCAGTACTTC. This translates into CASSYSAGTSGRETQYF.

The rearrangement joins TRBV20-1 to TRBJ2-1; D is unclear. The DNA end is a closer match to TRBJ2-7, so the J assignment may be wrong. The length of the CDR3 is 11 residues. Germline CDR1 reads DFQATT; CDR2 reads SNEGSKA (reference sequence). This CDR3 reads CSAPSYNEQYF. CDR3 bases: TGCAGTGCCCCTTCCTACAATGAGCAGTACTTC.

The V call is TRBV4-1, the J call TRBJ2-3; TRBD2 aligns across 8 bases. This CDR3 is built from 19 residues. Germline V gives CDR1 MGHRA, CDR2 YSYEKL. J was trimmed by 1 base and V by 5 bases; bases with no gene match: 17. This chain's CDR3 is CASSEAGTRISFGTDTQYF. As DNA, the CDR3 is TGCGCCAGCAGCGAAGCCGGGACTAGGATTTCGTTCGGCACAGATACGCAGTATTTT.

This clonotype was seen a few times. The chain recombines TRBV4-2 with TRBJ2-5; D may be TRBD2 (5 bases). Trimming stripped 4 bases from V and 7 bases from J, with 16 bases between. Germline V gene data show CDR1 as LGHNA and CDR2 as YNFKEQ. There are 14 residues in the CDR3. This CDR3 reads CASSPPDSPGTQYF. The CDR3 nucleotides are TGTGCCAGCAGCCCACCGGACTCTCCGGGGACCCAGTACTTC.

The gene calls are TRBV28 and TRBJ1-6, with TRBD1 matching over 9 bases. Trimming removed 3 bases from V and 7 bases from J; junction bases left unmatched: 4. CDR1 MDHEN and CDR2 SYDVKM come from the germline V gene. This CDR3 spans 15 amino acids. CDR3 amino acids: CASSFRDRVNSPLHF. The CDR3 nucleotides read TGTGCCAGCAGTTTCCGGGACAGGGTCAATTCACCCCTCCACTTT.

This clonotype has more than one count but fewer than ten. The genes are TRBV5-1 and TRBJ2-1; 10 bases match TRBD2. CDR1 is SGHRS, CDR2 YFSETQ, per germline. Trimming removed 4 bases from V and 6 bases from J; junction bases left unmatched: 13. The CDR3 runs 17 residues. In DNA, the CDR3 is TGCGCCAGCAGCCTCGGTATAGCGGGAGGCGCAACCAATGAGCAGTTCTTC. This translates into CASSLGIAGGATNEQFF.

As to this clonotype: A much bigger clone sits one base away, suggesting this may be a read error. The V call is TRBV5-1, the J call TRBJ2-4; a weak D match, TRBD1 (7 bases). The end of the DNA fits TRBJ2-7 better, so the J call may be wrong. Per the germline V gene, CDR1 is SGHRS and CDR2 is YFSETQ. The length of the CDR3 is 14 residues. CDR3 DNA sequence: TGCGCCAACAGCTATCGACAGGGAGGCTACGAGCAGTACTTC. It yields the protein CANSYRQGGYEQYF.

The table lists this clonotype with a count of one. V and J are TRBV20-1 and TRBJ2-4; TRBD1 aligns across 7 bases. The V gene end was trimmed by 6 bases and the J gene end by 1 base; junction bases not matched to a gene: 9. CDR3 size: 15 residues. Germline V CDR1 and CDR2: DFQATT, SNEGSKA (reference sequence). The CDR3 nucleotides read TGCAGTGCAAGAACCGACAGGGTGGCCAAAAACATTCAGTACTTC. Amino acid sequence: CSARTDRVAKNIQYF.

This clonotype was observed a few times. The rearrangement joins TRBV11-1 to TRBJ2-1; maybe TRBD2 (6 bases). Trimming removed 1 base at V and 6 bases at J, with 10 bases between. Germline loops: CDR1 SGHAT, CDR2 FQDESV (reference sequence). This CDR3 spans 14 amino acids. DNA of the CDR3: TGTGCCAGCAGCTTAGAGGGACTTGTCAATGAGCAGTTCTTC. It specifies CASSLEGLVNEQFF.

This clonotype was picked up many times. The chain is built from TRBV2 and TRBJ2-2, with D unresolved. The CDR3 covers 15 residues. Germline CDR1 is SNHLY and CDR2 is FYNNEI. Trimming left V 7 bases short and J 0 bases short, with 12 bases between. The CDR3 DNA is TGTGCCAGCAAGATAAGTGGGACGAACACCGGGGAGCTGTTTTTT. Its protein is CASKISGTNTGELFF.

The V gene is TRBV10-3, the J gene TRBJ1-2; unclear D gene. Germline V gene lookup returns CDR1 ENHRY and CDR2 SYGVKD. CDR3 length equals 12 residues. V dropped 1 base and J dropped 4 bases, with 4 bases sitting between them. The CDR3 protein is CAISEFGYGYTF. The CDR3 DNA sequence: TGTGCCATCAGTGAGTTTGGCTATGGCTACACCTTC.